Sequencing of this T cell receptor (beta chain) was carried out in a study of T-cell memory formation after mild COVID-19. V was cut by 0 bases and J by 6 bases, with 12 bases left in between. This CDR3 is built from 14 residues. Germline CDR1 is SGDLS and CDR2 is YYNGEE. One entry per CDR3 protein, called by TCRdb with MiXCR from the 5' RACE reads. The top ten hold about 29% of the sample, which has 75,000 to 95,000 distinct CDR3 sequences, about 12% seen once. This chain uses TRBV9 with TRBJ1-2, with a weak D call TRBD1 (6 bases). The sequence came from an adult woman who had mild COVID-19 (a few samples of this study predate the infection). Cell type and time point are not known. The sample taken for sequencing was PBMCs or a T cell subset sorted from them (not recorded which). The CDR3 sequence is CASSVVSGVDGYTF. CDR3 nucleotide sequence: TGTGCCAGCAGCGTAGTTTCAGGGGTGGATGGCTACACCTTC.